This record concerns one T cell receptor beta chain sequence. Its antigen is not identified. This specimen belongs to a study of shared clonotypes between healthy human individuals. General study points: The sampled material consisted only of blood, and tissue repertoires are likely to differ.

Deep-level running was used for the assay. TCRdb keeps only in-frame clones here, not all; method: immunoSEQ multiplex PCR. The table includes hundreds of thousands of clones, roughly 98% detected once. The CDR3 loop spans 15 amino acids. From germline, CDR1 is SEHNR and CDR2 FQNEAQ (reference sequence). V dropped 4 bases and J dropped 0 bases, with 10 bases sitting between them. The naive CD8 subset, CD45RO-negative cells positively selected for CCR7, excluded terminally differentiated effector memory CD45RA+ cells. This TCR was sampled from a man younger than 45 in good health. V is TRBV7-9 and J is TRBJ1-5; unclear D gene. The sample was naive CD8+ T cells sorted from blood. The CDR3, as DNA: TGTGCCAGCAGCTCTAACAGCGATAGCAATCAGCCCCAGCATTTT. It yields the protein CASSSNSDSNQPQHF.